This T cell receptor beta chain was sequenced in a study of blood T cell repertoires in COVID-19. For the study at large: Acute-phase and convalescent COVID-19 samples originated in the United States, Italy and Spain. PBMCs, B-cell-depleted T cells, or T cells were the source of the cDNA or gDNA that made up the material.

Trimming took off 3 bases at V and 1 base at J, with 7 bases between the two ends. The CDR3 loop spans 13 amino acids. CDR1 and CDR2 (germline): SGHRS, YFSETQ. Study processing details: The authors estimated nucleated cell counts from reference gene primer amplification. Here immunoSEQ multiplex PCR was the method, and the copy in TCRdb shows in-frame clones only, minus some. The V and J calls and clone size come from that table; D and trimming were worked out from the DNA. The table lists some 50,000 clones, around four fifths of them singletons. This clonotype originated in a man aged 70-80 years with acute or convalescent COVID-19. The chain recombines TRBV5-1 with TRBJ1-1; no reliable D call. The sample comprised peripheral blood. The CDR3 protein is CASSSSGNTEAFF. As DNA, the CDR3 is TGCGCCAGCAGCTCATCAGGGAACACTGAAGCTTTCTTT.